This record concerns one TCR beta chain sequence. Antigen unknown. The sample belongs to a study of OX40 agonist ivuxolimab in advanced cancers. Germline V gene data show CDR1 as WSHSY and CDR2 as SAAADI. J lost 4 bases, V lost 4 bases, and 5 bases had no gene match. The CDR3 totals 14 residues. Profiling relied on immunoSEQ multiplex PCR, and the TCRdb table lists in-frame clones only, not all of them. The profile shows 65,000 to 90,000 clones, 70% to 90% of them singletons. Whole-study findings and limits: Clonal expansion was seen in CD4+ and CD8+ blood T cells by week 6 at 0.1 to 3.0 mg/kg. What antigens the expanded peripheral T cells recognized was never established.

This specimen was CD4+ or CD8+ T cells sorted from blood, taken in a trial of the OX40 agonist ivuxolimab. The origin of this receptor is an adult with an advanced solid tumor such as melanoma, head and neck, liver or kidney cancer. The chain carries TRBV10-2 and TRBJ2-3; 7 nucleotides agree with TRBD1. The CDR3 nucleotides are TGCGCCAGCAGTGCAAGAACAGGGGCAGATACGCAGTATTTT. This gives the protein CASSARTGADTQYF.